This paragraph reports one T cell receptor (beta chain). Trimming took 5 bases from V and 6 from J; bases not matched to a gene: 7. From germline, CDR1 is KGHSH and CDR2 LQKENI. The CDR3 is 15 residues long. These data come from a study of blood T cell repertoires in COVID-19. Whole-study context: Italy, Spain and the United States were the sources of the convalescent and acute COVID-19 samples. Sources were T cells, B-cell-depleted T cells, or PBMCs; the material itself was cDNA or gDNA.

Original methodology: Estimation of nucleated cell counts relied on the amplification of reference gene primers. The repertoire was sequenced with immunoSEQ multiplex PCR; TCRdb's copy has only in-frame clones and lacks some. The D gene and trimming were derived from the DNA, and the V and J assignments and clone size from that table. The sample carries about 59,000 clones, 75% to 95% recorded once. This receptor was obtained from an elderly man with acute or convalescent COVID-19. Sequences were obtained from peripheral blood. The chain carries TRBV18 and TRBJ1-5; 10 bases are a match to TRBD1. In DNA form, the CDR3 reads TGTGCCAGCTCATCGACAGGGGGCAGGAGTCAGCCCCAGCATTTT. The encoded protein is CASSSTGGRSQPQHF.